Presented here are 15 T cell receptor beta chains from one specimen sequenced in a study of blood T cell repertoires in COVID-19. Libraries were prepared by immunoSEQ multiplex PCR; TCRdb keeps only in-frame clonotypes and omits some of them. The table shows fewer than 200,000 clones, with 87% occurring only once. Material for sequencing was peripheral blood. Receptors originate from a woman between 70 and 85 years old with COVID-19, enrolled during active disease.

This rearrangement joins TRBV24-1 to TRBJ2-7; 7 nucleotides match TRBD1. Germline assignment: CDR1 KGHDR and CDR2 SFDVKD. CDR3 length: 17 amino acids. The junction had 10 bases not matched to a gene; V was cut back by 3 bases and J by 0 bases. For the CDR3, the DNA is TGTGCCACCAGTGATGGGGGCAGGGGGATCAGCTCCTACGAGCAGTACTTC. This codes for CATSDGGRGISSYEQYF.

CDR3 in DNA: TGCGCCAGCAGCCCGAACCCCAGGCGGGAGTCCGGGGAGCTGTTTTTT. Protein product: CASSPNPRRESGELFF. J is TRBJ2-2 and V is TRBV5-1, with 7 bases that match TRBD2. After removal of 4 bases from V and 6 bases from J, the junction contained 12 bases not matched to a gene. Germline values: CDR1 SGHRS, CDR2 YFSETQ. The CDR3 is 16 amino acids.

The chain joins TRBV15 to TRBJ1-1; maybe TRBD1 (5 bases). Per germline, CDR1 LNHNV and CDR2 YYDKDF (reference sequence). CDR3 length: 17 amino acids. V lost 5 bases and J 0 bases, leaving 19 bases between the germline ends. The chain's CDR3 is CATSVQGRGVMNTEAFF. The CDR3 region has the DNA TGTGCCACCAGCGTCCAGGGCCGGGGGGTCATGAACACTGAAGCTTTCTTT.

This clone was seen a single time. The chain combines TRBV4-1 with TRBJ2-5; 9 nucleotides match TRBD1. Germline CDR1 is MGHRA and CDR2 is YSYEKL. Germline trimming cut 2 bases from V and 4 bases from J; bases unmatched to any gene: 11. The CDR3 runs to 17 residues. This chain's CDR3 is CASSQITGGRIGETQYF. CDR3 nucleotides: TGCGCCAGCAGCCAAATCACAGGGGGCAGGATAGGAGAGACCCAGTACTTC.

The chain combines TRBV16 with TRBJ1-5; 8 positions match TRBD1. CDR1 and CDR2 (germline): KGHSY, FQNENV. V shed 2 bases, J shed 7 bases, and the junction held 7 bases outside the gene matches. There are 15 residues in the CDR3. CDR3 DNA sequence: TGTGCCAGCAGCCAACTAGGACAGGGCGAGCAGCCCCAGCATTTT. This gives the protein CASSQLGQGEQPQHF.

The rearrangement joins TRBV28 to TRBJ2-2, with a weak D call TRBD2 (7 bases). Between the trimmed V and J ends, which lost 10 bases and 4 bases, there was a span of 22 bases. Germline V gene sequence: CDR1 MDHEN, CDR2 SYDVKM. This CDR3 has 16 amino acids. DNA of the CDR3: TGTGCCATCCTACCTCGGGGGGCGGAGGTCACCGGGGAGCTGTTTTTT. The encoded protein is CAILPRGAEVTGELFF.

The rearrangement links TRBV5-1 to TRBJ2-2, with D possibly TRBD1 on 6 matching bases. Deletions cut 4 bases from V and 0 bases from J, with 13 bases between. CDR3 length: 16 residues. Germline CDR1 SGHRS, CDR2 YFSETQ. The chain's CDR3 is CASSQGPRTNTGELFF. The CDR3, as DNA: TGCGCCAGCAGCCAGGGGCCCAGAACGAACACCGGGGAGCTGTTTTTT.

The chain employs TRBV5-1 and TRBJ1-2; 8 nucleotides align to TRBD1. The germline V gene has CDR1 SGHRS and CDR2 YFSETQ. J was trimmed by 2 bases and V by 3 bases; bases with no gene match: 9. This CDR3 region has 16 residues. CDR3 in amino acids: CASSSGQGKGNYGYTF. In DNA form, the CDR3 reads TGCGCCAGCAGCTCCGGACAGGGAAAAGGAAACTATGGCTACACCTTC.

V usage is TRBV9 and J usage is TRBJ2-1; maybe TRBD1 (6 bases). Between the trimmed V and J ends, which lost 3 bases and 7 bases, there was a span of 23 bases. This CDR3 contains 17 residues. The germline gives CDR1 SGDLS, CDR2 YYNGEE. The CDR3 here is CASSAPSALGADNEQFF. In DNA form, the CDR3 reads TGTGCCAGCAGCGCCCCAAGCGCTCTGGGGGCGGATAATGAGCAGTTCTTC.

V and J are TRBV14 and TRBJ1-2; D ambiguous. The germline V and J ends were trimmed by 0 bases and 0 bases, with 8 bases remaining between them. The CDR3 has 15 residues. Looked up from germline, CDR1 is SGHDN and CDR2 is FVKESK. Written as DNA, the CDR3 is TGTGCCAGCAGCCAAGAGCGCGGGGCTAACTATGGCTACACCTTC. The encoded protein is CASSQERGANYGYTF.

V and J are TRBV7-6 and TRBJ2-5; the match to TRBD2 covers 7 bases. V dropped 6 bases and J dropped 5; count of bases not matched to a gene: 15. The CDR3 length is 16 residues. In germline, CDR1 is SGHVS, CDR2 FNYEAQ. The CDR3 region is CASRSGTEAGWETQYF. In DNA form, the CDR3 reads TGTGCCAGCAGGTCCGGGACCGAAGCGGGATGGGAGACCCAGTACTTC.

This chain uses TRBV19 with TRBJ2-5, with a weak D call TRBD2 (6 bases). The CDR3 consists of 14 residues. Per germline, CDR1 LNHDA and CDR2 SQIVND (reference sequence). Trimming shortened V by 3 bases and J by 5 bases, and 13 bases separated the two germline ends. The CDR3 DNA is TGTGCCAGTAGTATTGAGGGACGGGGGGAGACCCAGTACTTC. Translation: CASSIEGRGETQYF.

A note on this clone: Relative to the germline gene, one junction end is altered; a read error may explain this. The rearrangement uses TRBV6-4 and TRBJ1-6; D is unresolved. Germline V gene sequence: CDR1 MRHNA, CDR2 SNTAGT. The CDR3 length is 14 residues. The CDR3 region has the DNA TGTGCCAGCCGTGACAACTACAATAATTCACCCCTCCACTTT. It translates to CASRDNYNNSPLHF.

The chain has TRBV5-1 and TRBJ1-1; no clear D. This CDR3 is built from 15 residues. CDR1 SGHRS and CDR2 YFSETQ come from the germline V gene. V was clipped by 0 bases and J by 1 base, with 10 bases between them. CDR3 residues: CASSLDYSQNTEAFF. CDR3 nucleotide sequence: TGCGCCAGCAGCTTGGATTACAGCCAGAACACTGAAGCTTTCTTT.

The gene calls are TRBV3-1 (or the pseudogene TRBV3-2) and TRBJ2-3, with 12 bases lining up with TRBD2. Germline assignment: CDR1 LGHDT and CDR2 YNNKEL (reference sequence). V gave up 1 base and J gave up 6 bases; unmatched junction bases: 14. The CDR3 spans 19 residues. The DNA for the CDR3 is TGTGCCAGCAGCCAAGGGGGTGTCCTAGCGGGAGGGTCTCGCGATACGCAGTATTTT. Translation: CASSQGGVLAGGSRDTQYF.